This T cell receptor (beta chain) appears in the sequencing data of a study of T cell repertoires in cytomegalovirus infection (dated by TCRdb to the late 2010s). Describing the broader study: Alongside well-studied HLA-B-restricted epitopes, the peptide stimulations were aimed at recently identified HLA-C-restricted CMV epitopes, whose presentation resists viral immunomodulation. The HLA type of each donor mattered for the analysis, because public TCR beta signatures pointed to carriage of CMV infection along with the matching HLA type. Study-wide conclusions, independent of this receptor: Cumulative frequency of public TCR beta family members discriminated carriers of CMV infection plus the relevant HLA type in this cohort and an independent roughly 350-donor cohort. The ex vivo response was dominated by HLA-C-restricted CMV-specific TCR beta clonotypes, which also provided the single most frequent clonotype in two of eight donors.

This clonotype was recorded many times. It lacks a known antigen. Base qualities are not recorded, but no much larger clone differs from it by a single base. In the paper's terms, the treatment or condition label means: in vitro stimulation with specific CMV peptide epitopes to enrich CMV-specific T cells. Unmatched junction bases come to 7, with V trimmed by 7 bases and J by 7 bases. From cysteine to phenylalanine, the CDR3 is 14 amino acids long. Only the CDR3 DNA is retained, 42 bases long and in frame from the first base. CDR1 and CDR2 are read off the germline V gene as SGHTA and FQGNSA. Sequencing took place on an Illumina HiSeq 1500. TCRdb trimmed the raw reads at Q25, called clones with MiXCR and kept productive beta chains. Every CDR3 protein is listed once, alongside the most common genes and DNA of its rows. Within this sample are approximately 600,000 distinct CDR3 sequences, with approximately 40% of them counted one time only. Around 46% of the sample lies in the top ten.

This receptor chain uses TRBV7-2 and TRBJ2-1, and 10 junctional nucleotides match TRBD2. The sequence came from a human donor in good health (CMV status not recorded). Some clones in this sample may be carry-over from other donors' samples. This specimen was cultured PBMCs, taken from culture after CMV antigen stimulation. The DNA is TGTGCCAGCAACAGCGGGAGGGCCGCGAATGAGCAGTTCTTC. Its protein reads: CASNSGRAANEQFF.